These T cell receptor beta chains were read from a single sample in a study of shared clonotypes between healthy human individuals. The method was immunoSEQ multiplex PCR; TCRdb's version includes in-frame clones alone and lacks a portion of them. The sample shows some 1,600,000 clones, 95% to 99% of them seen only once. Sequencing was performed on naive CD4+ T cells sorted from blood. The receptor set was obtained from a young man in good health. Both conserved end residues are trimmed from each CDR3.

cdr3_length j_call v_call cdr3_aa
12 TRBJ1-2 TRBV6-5 ASSYKGQNYGYT
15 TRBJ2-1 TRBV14 ASSQDLAGGRRGEQF
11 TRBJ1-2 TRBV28 ASSLDRGYGYT
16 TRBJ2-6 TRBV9 ASSAYGTGLSGANVLT
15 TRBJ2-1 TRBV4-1 ASSQGSATRIRNEQF
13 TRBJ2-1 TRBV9 ASSVGLRVDNEQF
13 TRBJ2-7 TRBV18 ASSPGREAKIGQY
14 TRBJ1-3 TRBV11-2 ASSSLDRNSGNTIY
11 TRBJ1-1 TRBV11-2 ASSSRSETEAF
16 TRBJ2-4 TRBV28 ASSHLTDRVGAKNIQY
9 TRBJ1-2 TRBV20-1 SGTENYGYT
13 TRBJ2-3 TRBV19 ASSITSGLVDTQY
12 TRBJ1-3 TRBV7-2 ASSLGGASNTIY
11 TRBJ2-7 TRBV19 ASSKRSSYEQY
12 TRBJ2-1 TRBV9 ASSVSVSYNEQF
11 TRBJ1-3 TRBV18 ASSPPSGNTIY
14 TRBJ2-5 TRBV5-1 ASSPGQDHFQETQY
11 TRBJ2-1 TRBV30 AWMEGSYNEQF
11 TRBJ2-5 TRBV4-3 ASSQVLQETQY
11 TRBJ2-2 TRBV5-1 ASSRMDSGELF
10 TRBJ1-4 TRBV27 ASRNPPGLLF
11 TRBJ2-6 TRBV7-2 ASSRPGANVLT
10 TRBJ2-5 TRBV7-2 ASSPRGETQY
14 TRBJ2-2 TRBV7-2 ASSLADQYVAGELF
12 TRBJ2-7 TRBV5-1 ASSLATGHYEQY
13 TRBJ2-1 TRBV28 ASSAQTGQGNEQF
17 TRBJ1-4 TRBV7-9 ASSFPDRGRWSTNEKLF
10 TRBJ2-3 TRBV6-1 ASKRNTDTQY
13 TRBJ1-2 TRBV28 ASSTGTGGAYGYT
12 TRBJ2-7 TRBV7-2 ASSIDRGGLEQY
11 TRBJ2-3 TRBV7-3 ASSSGGTDTQY
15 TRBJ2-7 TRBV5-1 ASSREGLAGGRYEQY
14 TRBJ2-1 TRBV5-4 ASSLVASGKGYEQF
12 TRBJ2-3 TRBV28 ASSRDGVVNTQY
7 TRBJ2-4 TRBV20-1 SAGNIQY
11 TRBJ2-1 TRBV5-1 ASSLLPRDEQF